A single sample gave rise to the 9 T cell receptor beta chains below, sequenced in a study of PD-1 blockade in classical Hodgkin lymphoma. TCRdb keeps only in-frame clones here, not all; method: immunoSEQ multiplex PCR. The sample yields under 20,000 clones, about 68% seen once. Time point given: cycle 4 day 1 (C4D1), after 6 weeks of nivolumab. Brentuximab vedotin exposure varied, and every patient relapsed after autologous stem cell transplantation. Magnetic negative selection served to purify CD4+ T cells out of PBMCs that had been thawed. Here the sequenced sample was CD4+ T cells from blood, taken before the fourth cycle of nivolumab. The receptors stem from a human donor with classical Hodgkin lymphoma.

The chain carries TRBV10-3 and TRBJ2-5; 7 positions match TRBD1. In germline, CDR1 is ENHRY, CDR2 SYGVKD. V trimming: 8 bases; J trimming: 1 base; junction bases outside the gene matches: 4. The CDR3 loop spans 13 amino acids. Written as DNA, the CDR3 is TGTGCCATCGGAACAGGGGTCCAAGAGACCCAGTACTTC. Its protein product is CAIGTGVQETQYF.

This chain uses TRBV11-1 with TRBJ1-6, with D possibly being TRBD1 (6 bases). The CDR3 contains 17 residues. V lost 5 bases and J 4 bases, leaving 18 bases between the germline ends. Per the germline V gene, CDR1 is SGHAT and CDR2 is FQDESV (reference sequence). The CDR3 loop reads CASSPSRGAQYNSPLHF. CDR3 DNA sequence: TGTGCCAGCAGCCCTAGTCGGGGGGCCCAATATAATTCACCCCTCCACTTT.

This clone was counted a few times. The chain has TRBV27 and TRBJ2-7; no definite D call. Germline V gene sequence: CDR1 MNHEY, CDR2 SMNVEV (reference sequence). CDR3 size: 15 residues. Trimming took off 7 bases at V and 4 bases at J, with 20 bases between the two ends. The CDR3 loop reads CASTGHALAVYEQYV. In DNA, the CDR3 is TGTGCCAGCACCGGGCACGCTCTGGCAGTATACGAGCAGTACGTC.

The chain employs TRBV5-1 and TRBJ1-3; D is perhaps TRBD1 (6 bases). Per the germline V gene, CDR1 is SGHRS and CDR2 is YFSETQ. V lost 4 bases to trimming and J lost 3 bases, with 11 bases between them. This CDR3 region has 14 residues. The CDR3, as DNA: TGCGCCAGCAGCGTACAGGGTTATGGAAACACCATATATTTT. It codes for CASSVQGYGNTIYF.

This chain links TRBV27 with TRBJ2-1; TRBD1 matches 8 bases. Trimming removed 5 bases from V and 0 bases from J; junction bases left unmatched: 6. Germline lookup yields CDR1 MNHEY and CDR2 SMNVEV (reference sequence). The CDR3 is made up of 16 amino acids. This CDR3 is CASSPSTGGSYNEQFF. The CDR3 coding sequence is TGTGCCAGCAGTCCCTCAACAGGGGGCTCCTACAATGAGCAGTTCTTC.

This clone was found a few times. The rearrangement links TRBV7-8 to TRBJ2-7; a possible D gene is TRBD1 (6 bases). This CDR3 spans 15 amino acids. Germline-derived CDR1 and CDR2 are SGHVS and FQNEAQ. V dropped 7 bases and J dropped 2 bases, with 18 bases sitting between them. The CDR3 sequence: CASTLRTVGPYEQYF. The CDR3 DNA sequence: TGTGCCAGCACCCTCAGGACAGTCGGACCCTACGAGCAGTACTTC.

This clone has only a few counts. The gene calls are TRBV5-1 and TRBJ2-7; D perhaps matches TRBD1 (6 bases). The CDR3 contains 14 residues. The V gene's germline CDR1 is SGHRS and CDR2 YFSETQ. V dropped 4 bases and J dropped 2 bases, with 13 bases sitting between them. CDR3: CASSSRDTPYEQYF. The CDR3 DNA sequence: TGCGCCAGCAGCAGCCGGGACACCCCCTACGAGCAGTACTTC.

A single count supports this clone. This chain uses TRBV30 with TRBJ2-3; perhaps TRBD1 as D (5 bases). From germline, CDR1 is GTSNPN and CDR2 SVGIG (reference sequence). The CDR3 sequence is 12 residues long. Trimming removed 4 bases from V and 4 bases from J, with 9 bases in between. The CDR3 sequence is CAWTVGADTQYF. The CDR3 nucleotides are TGTGCCTGGACGGTAGGGGCAGATACGCAGTATTTT. Filled out from reference TRBV30 and TRBJ2-3, the complete variable domain reads SQTIHQWPATLVQPVGSPLSLECTVEGTSNPNLYWYRQAAGRGLQLLFYSVGIGQISSEVPQNLSASRPQDRQFILSSKKLLLSDSGFYLCAWTVGADTQYFGPGTRLTVL.

The rearrangement links TRBV19 to TRBJ2-4, with 9 bases lining up with TRBD1. The CDR3 has 15 residues. V lost 8 bases and J lost 8; bases outside the gene matches: 13. CDR1 and CDR2 from the germline V gene are LNHDA and SQIVND (reference sequence). The CDR3 spells CASGTGRVSRDIQYF. The CDR3 DNA follows: TGTGCCAGTGGGACAGGGAGAGTCTCTAGGGACATTCAGTACTTC.